This T cell receptor (beta chain) stems from a study of brain metastases from non-small cell lung cancer. A word on this clone: The target antigen is unknown.

The protocol was immunoSEQ multiplex PCR, while the TCRdb copy is restricted to in-frame clones and leaves out a portion. The sample has more than 14,000 clones; around four fifths are singletons. Study observations and caveats: Metastases had sparse T cells but largely shared repertoires with primaries.

The V gene's germline CDR1 is SGHTA and CDR2 FQGNSA. This CDR3 is 14 amino acids long. V was cut by 5 bases and J by 0 bases, with 10 bases left in between. The sequenced sample consisted of primary lung tumor tissue. The chain carries TRBV7-2 and TRBJ1-1; no clear D. This TCR was sampled from a donor at least 40 years old with non-small cell lung cancer. The CDR3, as DNA: TGTGCCAGCAGCGAATCGGGGATGAACACTGAAGCTTTCTTT. It encodes CASSESGMNTEAFF.